Sequencing of this TCR beta chain was carried out in a study of blood T cell repertoires in COVID-19. Study context: T cells, B-cell-depleted T cells, or PBMCs provided the cDNA or gDNA that served as material.

In the source study's methods: Scientists estimated how many nucleated cells there were by amplifying reference gene primers. The protocol was immunoSEQ multiplex PCR, while the TCRdb copy is restricted to in-frame clones and leaves out a portion. V and J calls plus clone size are reproduced from that table; the DNA served to infer D and trimming. Of about 300,000 clones in the sample, about 89% were seen once. This clone was counted a single time. The germline CDR1 and CDR2 sequences are KGHSH and LQKENI. The V segment lost 8 bases and the J segment 6 bases; nucleotides outside the gene matches: 2. The CDR3 covers 13 residues.

The sample comprised peripheral blood. The TCR comes from a man between 18 and 35 years old who had recovered from COVID-19. The V and J genes are TRBV18 and TRBJ1-4; TRBD1 matches 11 bases. The CDR3 is CASAGQGDEKLFF. For the CDR3, the DNA is TGTGCCAGCGCGGGACAGGGGGATGAAAAACTGTTTTTT.